This T cell receptor beta chain was recorded in a study of blood T cell repertoires in COVID-19 (TCRdb year 2020). Concerning the study at large: Samples covering the acute and convalescent phases of COVID-19 were provided by collaborators in the United States, Italy and Spain. The dataset comprised deeply sampled blood TCRbeta repertoires from subjects exposed to, actively infected with, or recovered from COVID-19. The repertoires were released in a freely available public database meant as a resource for research on the immune response to SARS-CoV-2. The samples were drawn from the first 160 participants of the ongoing ImmuneRACE study and from roughly 1,300 subjects provided by 6 global collaborators. The prospective study material was composed of cDNA or gDNA derived from T cells, B-cell-depleted T cells, or PBMCs. Nearly every sample came with metadata listing a de-identified subject ID, COVID-19 status, age in years and sex. Where available, HLA class I and class II types were taken from metadata supplied by the sample provider and were not determined by assay-based typing. Study-wide conclusions, independent of this receptor: Clinical and demographic metadata were provided uncurated, with the amount varying by source and participant.

V loses 0 bases of germline sequence and J loses 5 bases, and the interval between the two ends is 9 bases. The cysteine opens and the phenylalanine closes a CDR3 of 14 amino acids. Only the CDR3 DNA stays, 42 bases, in frame from base 1. The germline V gene (reference sequence) supplies CDR1 SGHNT and CDR2 YYREEE. About this clone: The target of this receptor is not known. No quality values exist for individual bases; no much larger clone is one base distant.

Each collaborating institution followed its own protocols to collect whole blood in K2EDTA tubes. For TCRbeta analysis, collaborator samples were shipped as frozen whole blood, as isolated PBMCs, or as DNA extracted from either sample type. TCRbeta CDR3 regions were amplified from genomic DNA using the immunoSEQ Assay, a bias-controlled multiplex PCR. Regarding the original processing steps: The number of nucleated cells in each sample was estimated by amplification of reference gene primers within the assay. To quantify the absolute abundance of each unique TCRbeta CDR3 rearrangement, sequence reads were collapsed and filtered. Productive Simpson clonality was computed per sample as the square root of Simpson's diversity index over productive rearrangements. Not all clones reach the TCRdb copy of this immuneACCESS table, which keeps in-frame sequences only. Checked studies attribute under half of the gap to unresolved V genes and leave the rest unexplained. Clone size and V and J calls were adopted from that table, with D and trimming inferred from the DNA. The sample profile shows 250,000 to 350,000 clones; roughly 82% of them were found once. The ten biggest clones cover around 1.5% of the sample.

This sequence originates from a woman aged 45-59 years with acute or convalescent COVID-19. Sequencing used peripheral blood. The rearranged segments are TRBV5-4 and TRBJ2-1; the D segment could be TRBD2, given 6 matching bases. The nucleotide sequence is TGTGCCAGCAGCTTGGGCGGGAATAACAATGAGCAGTTCTTC. This sequence encodes CASSLGGNNNEQFF.